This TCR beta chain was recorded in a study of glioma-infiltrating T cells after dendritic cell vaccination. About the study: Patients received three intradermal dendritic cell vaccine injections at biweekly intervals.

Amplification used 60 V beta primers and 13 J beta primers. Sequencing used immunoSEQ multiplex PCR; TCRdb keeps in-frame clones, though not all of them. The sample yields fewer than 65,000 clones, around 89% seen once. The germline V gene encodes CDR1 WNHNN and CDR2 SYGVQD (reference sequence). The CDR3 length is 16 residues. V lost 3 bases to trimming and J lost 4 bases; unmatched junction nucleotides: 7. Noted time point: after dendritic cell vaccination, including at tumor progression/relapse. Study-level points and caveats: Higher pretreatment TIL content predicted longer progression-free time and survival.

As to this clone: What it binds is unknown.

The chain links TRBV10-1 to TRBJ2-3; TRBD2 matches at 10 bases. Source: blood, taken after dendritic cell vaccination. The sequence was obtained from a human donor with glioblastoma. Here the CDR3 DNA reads TGCGCCAGCAGTGAATTTGAGCGGGAGGGCCCAGATACGCAGTATTTT. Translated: CASSEFEREGPDTQYF.